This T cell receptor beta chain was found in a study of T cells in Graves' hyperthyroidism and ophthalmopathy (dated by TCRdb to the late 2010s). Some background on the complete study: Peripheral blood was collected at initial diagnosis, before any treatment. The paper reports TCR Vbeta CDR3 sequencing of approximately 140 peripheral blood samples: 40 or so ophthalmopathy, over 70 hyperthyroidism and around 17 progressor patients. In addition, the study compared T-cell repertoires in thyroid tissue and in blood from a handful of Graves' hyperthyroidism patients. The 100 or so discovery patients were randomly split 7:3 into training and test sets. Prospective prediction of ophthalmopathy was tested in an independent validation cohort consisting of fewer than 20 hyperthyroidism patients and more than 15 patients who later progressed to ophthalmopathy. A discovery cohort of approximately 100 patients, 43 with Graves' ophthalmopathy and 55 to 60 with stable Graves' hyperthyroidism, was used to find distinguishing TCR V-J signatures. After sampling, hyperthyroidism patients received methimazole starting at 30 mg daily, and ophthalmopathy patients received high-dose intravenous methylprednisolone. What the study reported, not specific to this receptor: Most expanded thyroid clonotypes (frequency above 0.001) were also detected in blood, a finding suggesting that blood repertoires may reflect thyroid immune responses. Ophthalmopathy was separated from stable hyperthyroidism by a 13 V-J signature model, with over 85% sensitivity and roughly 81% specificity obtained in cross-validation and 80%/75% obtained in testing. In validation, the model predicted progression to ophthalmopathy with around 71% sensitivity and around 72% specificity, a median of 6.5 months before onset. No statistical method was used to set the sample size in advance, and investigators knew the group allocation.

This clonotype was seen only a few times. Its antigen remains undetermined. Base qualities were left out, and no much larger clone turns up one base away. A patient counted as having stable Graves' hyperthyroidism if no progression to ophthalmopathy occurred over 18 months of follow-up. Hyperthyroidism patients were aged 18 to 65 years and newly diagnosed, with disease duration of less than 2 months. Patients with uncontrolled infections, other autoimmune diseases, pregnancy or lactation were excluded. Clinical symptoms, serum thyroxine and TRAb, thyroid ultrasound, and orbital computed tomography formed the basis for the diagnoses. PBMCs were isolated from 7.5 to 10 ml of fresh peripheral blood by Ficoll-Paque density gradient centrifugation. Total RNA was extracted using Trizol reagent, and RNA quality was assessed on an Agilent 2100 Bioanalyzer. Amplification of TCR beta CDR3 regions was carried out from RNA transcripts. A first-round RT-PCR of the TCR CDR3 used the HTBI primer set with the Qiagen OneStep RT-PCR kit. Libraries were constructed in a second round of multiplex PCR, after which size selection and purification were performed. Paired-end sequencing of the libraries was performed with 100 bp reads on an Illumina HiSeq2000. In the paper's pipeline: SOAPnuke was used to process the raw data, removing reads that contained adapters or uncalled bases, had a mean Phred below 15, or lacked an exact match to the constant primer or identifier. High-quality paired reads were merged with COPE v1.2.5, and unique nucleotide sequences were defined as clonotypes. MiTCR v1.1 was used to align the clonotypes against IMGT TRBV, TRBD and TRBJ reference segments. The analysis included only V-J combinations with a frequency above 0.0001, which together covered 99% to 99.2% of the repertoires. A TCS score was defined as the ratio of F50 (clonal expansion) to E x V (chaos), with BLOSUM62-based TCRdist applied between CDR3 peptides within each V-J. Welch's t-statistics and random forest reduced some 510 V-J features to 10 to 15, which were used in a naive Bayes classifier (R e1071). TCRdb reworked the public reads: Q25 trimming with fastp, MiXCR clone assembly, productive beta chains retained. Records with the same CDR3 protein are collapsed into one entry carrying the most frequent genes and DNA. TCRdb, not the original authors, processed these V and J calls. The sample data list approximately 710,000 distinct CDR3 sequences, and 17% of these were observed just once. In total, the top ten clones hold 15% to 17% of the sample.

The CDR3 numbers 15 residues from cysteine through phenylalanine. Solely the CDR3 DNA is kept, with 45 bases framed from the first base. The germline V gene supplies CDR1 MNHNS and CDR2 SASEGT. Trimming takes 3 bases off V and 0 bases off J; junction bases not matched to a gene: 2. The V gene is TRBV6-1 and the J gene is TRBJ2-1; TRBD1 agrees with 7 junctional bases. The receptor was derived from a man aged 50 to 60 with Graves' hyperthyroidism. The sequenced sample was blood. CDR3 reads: CASSEDRFSYNEQFF. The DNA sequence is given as TGTGCCAGCAGTGAGGACAGGTTCTCCTACAATGAGCAGTTCTTC.